Below, 26 T cell receptor beta chains from the same sample are listed, as sequenced in a study of Ad26.COV2.S vaccination and SARS-CoV-2 variants. Assay used: immunoSEQ multiplex PCR; TCRdb lists only in-frame clones, some missing. The sample lists hundreds of thousands of clones, roughly nine tenths occurring once. The treatment: roughly 18 received Ad26.COV2.S at low or high dose, single or two shots; roughly 5 received placebo; per-sample allocation not given. Sampling happened 63 days after the first vaccine or placebo injection. The sequencing here drew on peripheral blood, taken in a trial of Ad26.COV2.S vaccine versus placebo. These receptors were taken from a person between 18 and 65 years old who received the Ad26.COV2.S COVID-19 vaccine or a placebo.

This chain connects TRBV7-9 to TRBJ2-7; 7 nucleotides line up with TRBD2. Losses at the gene ends were 5 bases for V and 3 bases for J; bases not matched to a gene: 13. The CDR3 is made up of 16 amino acids. Germline V gene sequence: CDR1 SEHNR, CDR2 FQNEAQ (reference sequence). DNA for the CDR3: TGTGCCAGCAGCCCACTGGGGTTTGGGGGGGACTACGAGCAGTACTTC. Translation gives CASSPLGFGGDYEQYF.

V is TRBV14 and J is TRBJ2-1; no reliable D call. Per germline, CDR1 SGHDN and CDR2 FVKESK. The V gene lost 0 bases and the J gene lost 5 bases, with 5 bases spanning the gap. The CDR3 totals 13 residues. CDR3 region: CASSQDVDNEQFF. The DNA of the CDR3 is TGTGCCAGCAGCCAAGATGTGGACAATGAGCAGTTCTTC.

The V and J genes are TRBV18 and TRBJ2-7; 9 bases align to TRBD2. The CDR3 runs to 14 residues. V was clipped by 2 bases and J by 5 bases; unmatched bases: 4. CDR1 is KGHSH and CDR2 is LQKENI in the germline V gene. CDR3 sequence reads: CASSPGLASNEQYV. CDR3 DNA: TGTGCCAGCTCACCAGGACTAGCGTCAAACGAGCAGTACGTC.

This clone has just one count. The chain links TRBV6-5 to TRBJ2-2; a possible D gene is TRBD1 (7 bases). This CDR3 spans 13 amino acids. CDR1 MNHEY and CDR2 SVGAGI come from the germline V gene. V was trimmed by 8 bases and J by 5 bases, leaving 12 bases between them. The CDR3 spells CASRQGGTGELFF. In nucleotides, the CDR3 is TGTGCCAGCCGGCAGGGGGGAACCGGGGAGCTGTTTTTT.

This sequence joins TRBV5-1 and TRBJ2-3; 15 positions match TRBD2. The CDR3 has 17 residues. CDR1 and CDR2 from the germline V gene are SGHRS and YFSETQ. The junction had 5 bases not matched to a gene; V was cut back by 4 bases and J by 2 bases. Written as DNA, the CDR3 is TGCGCCAGCAGCCCCGGGACTAGCGGGGGGCTCACAGATACGCAGTATTTT. Translation: CASSPGTSGGLTDTQYF.

The V call is TRBV5-1, the J call TRBJ2-5; TRBD2 agrees at 7 bases. The V gene end was trimmed by 2 bases and the J gene end by 1 base; junction bases not matched to a gene: 2. Germline V gives CDR1 SGHRS, CDR2 YFSETQ. The length of the CDR3 is 14 residues. CDR3 nucleotide sequence: TGCGCCAGCAGCTTTCTAGCGGCCCAAGAGACCCAGTACTTC. It codes for CASSFLAAQETQYF. Supplemented by reference TRBV5-1 and TRBJ2-5, the full variable domain reads KAGVTQTPRYLIKTRGQQVTLSCSPISGHRSVSWYQQTPGQGLQFLFEYFSETQRNKGNFPGRFSGRQFSNSRSEMNVSTLELGDSALYLCASSFLAAQETQYFGPGTRLLVL.

The chain links TRBV5-1 to TRBJ1-3; D is possibly TRBD1 (5 bases). Germline CDR1 SGHRS, CDR2 YFSETQ. The CDR3 loop spans 20 amino acids. V was shortened by 0 bases and J by 1 base, with 23 bases between the two germline ends. This CDR3 is CASSLAGSRDPLPSGNTIYF. CDR3 sequence (DNA): TGCGCCAGCAGCTTGGCCGGTTCCCGGGACCCTTTGCCGTCTGGAAACACCATATATTTT. Full variable domain (missing parts from reference TRBV5-1 and TRBJ1-3): KAGVTQTPRYLIKTRGQQVTLSCSPISGHRSVSWYQQTPGQGLQFLFEYFSETQRNKGNFPGRFSGRQFSNSRSEMNVSTLELGDSALYLCASSLAGSRDPLPSGNTIYFGEGSWLTVV.

The chain joins TRBV9 to TRBJ1-6, with 7 bases that match TRBD1. Germline values: CDR1 SGDLS, CDR2 YYNGEE. This CDR3 comprises 16 residues. After removal of 1 base from V and 10 bases from J, the junction contained 11 bases not matched to a gene. The CDR3 coding sequence is TGTGCCAGCAGCGTATACCTCACAGGGGTTGAGTCACCCCTCCACTTT. Protein sequence: CASSVYLTGVESPLHF.

V and J are TRBV6-2 or TRBV6-3 and TRBJ2-1; D remains ambiguous. Germline CDR1 and CDR2: MNHEY and SVGEGT. CDR3 size: 14 residues. V shed 5 bases and J shed 2 bases, with 10 bases lying between them. DNA for the CDR3: TGTGCCAGCAGTCCCGGGCCCACCTACAATGAGCAGTTCTTC. Amino acid sequence: CASSPGPTYNEQFF.

This sequence joins TRBV3-1 (or the pseudogene TRBV3-2) and TRBJ2-3; TRBD2 might be the D (7 bases). The CDR3 is 15 amino acids. Germline CDR1 reads LGHDT; CDR2 reads YNNKEL (reference sequence). V lost 1 base and J lost 6, with 14 bases in between. The CDR3 sequence: CASSQAGGRLDTQYF. The CDR3 DNA sequence: TGTGCCAGCAGCCAAGCGGGGGGCCGTTTGGATACGCAGTATTTT.

This clone was recorded once. The V call is TRBV7-2, the J call TRBJ2-2; no definite D call. Trimming removed 1 base at V and 13 bases at J, with 10 bases between. The CDR3 is 12 residues long. The germline V gene has CDR1 SGHTA and CDR2 FQGNSA. CDR3 loop: CASSLGPRRLFF. The CDR3 nucleotides are TGTGCCAGCAGCTTAGGCCCTCGACGGCTGTTTTTT.

V and J are TRBV11-3 and TRBJ2-1; tentative D call: TRBD2 (6 bases). CDR3 length: 14 amino acids. CDR1 and CDR2 (germline): SGHNT, YENEEA. Trimming took 5 bases from V and 10 from J, leaving 18 bases between them. CDR3: CASSADGSPREQFF. The DNA for the CDR3 is TGTGCCAGCAGCGCGGACGGGAGCCCCAGGGAGCAGTTCTTC.

CDR3 loop: CASSVEGFGVGVAFF. For the CDR3, the DNA is TGTGCCAGCAGCGTAGAAGGTTTCGGGGTAGGCGTCGCTTTCTTT. The chain has TRBV9 and TRBJ1-1; D not certain. Germline loops: CDR1 SGDLS, CDR2 YYNGEE. This CDR3 spans 15 amino acids. V lost 0 bases to trimming and J lost 11 bases, with 20 bases between them.

This clone is a singleton in its sample. The chain recombines TRBV4-2 with TRBJ1-1; possible D gene TRBD1, 6 bases. There are 15 residues in the CDR3. Germline V gene sequence: CDR1 LGHNA, CDR2 YNFKEQ. The germline V and J ends were trimmed by 0 bases and 5 bases, with 13 bases remaining between them. The CDR3 protein is CASSQEVKGGTEAFF. The DNA for the CDR3 is TGTGCCAGCAGCCAAGAAGTGAAGGGGGGAACTGAAGCTTTCTTT.

The rearrangement uses TRBV29-1 and TRBJ1-4, with 7 bases lining up with TRBD1. The ends lost 5 bases at V and 8 bases at J; junction bases unmatched: 11. Germline-derived CDR1 and CDR2 are SQVTM and ANQGSEA. CDR3 length: 14 residues. The CDR3 region has the DNA TGCAGCGTTACTAGCACAGGGGTGGGGGAAAAACTGTTTTTT. This sequence encodes CSVTSTGVGEKLFF.

The rearrangement joins TRBV5-1 to TRBJ1-1, with D unresolved. The V and J ends lost 5 bases and 4 bases respectively, with 15 bases between them. The V gene's germline CDR1 is SGHRS and CDR2 YFSETQ. CDR3 length equals 14 residues. CDR3 loop: CASRVGSHGTEAFF. DNA of the CDR3: TGCGCCAGCAGGGTGGGCTCGCACGGCACTGAAGCTTTCTTT.

This sequence joins TRBV2 and TRBJ2-1; D possibly matches TRBD1 or TRBD2 (5 bases each). V shed 6 bases and J shed 9 bases, with 9 bases lying between them. CDR3 length equals 11 residues. Germline V gene lookup returns CDR1 SNHLY and CDR2 FYNNEI. CDR3 DNA sequence: TGTGCCAGCAGCCTTGGGGGTGAGCAGTTCTTC. Translated, it gives CASSLGGEQFF.

The chain employs TRBV29-1 and TRBJ2-7; D is uncertain. Germline V gene data show CDR1 as SQVTM and CDR2 as ANQGSEA. Trimming removed 4 bases at V and 0 bases at J, with 7 bases between. The CDR3 is 12 residues long. The CDR3 DNA is TGCAGCGTTGGCCGTTTCTCCTACGAGCAGTACTTC. Translated, it gives CSVGRFSYEQYF.

This chain joins TRBV24-1 and TRBJ2-1; perhaps D is TRBD1 or TRBD2 (5 bases each). Germline V lookup: CDR1 KGHDR, CDR2 SFDVKD. V lost 9 bases, J lost 5 bases, and 19 bases lay in between. CDR3 length: 15 residues. CDR3 loop: CATSTAGTLNNEQFF. The CDR3 DNA sequence: TGTGCCACCTCCACGGCAGGGACCCTTAACAATGAGCAGTTCTTC.

This chain joins TRBV6-5 and TRBJ2-3; 7 nucleotides align to TRBD1. With V trimmed by 8 bases and J by 4 bases, 6 bases remained unmatched. Germline CDR1 reads MNHEY; CDR2 reads SVGAGI. The CDR3 totals 13 residues. CDR3 sequence reads: CASQHRGPDTQYF. In nucleotides, the CDR3 is TGTGCCAGCCAGCACAGGGGACCAGATACGCAGTATTTT.

The chain links TRBV24-1 to TRBJ2-3; 10 nucleotides align to TRBD2. The germline gives CDR1 KGHDR, CDR2 SFDVKD. Unmatched junction bases numbered 5, after V lost 0 bases and J lost 6 bases. The CDR3 has 16 amino acids. DNA of the CDR3: TGTGCCACCAGTGATTTGGGAGCGGGGGGGGACGATACGCAGTATTTT. Translating gives CATSDLGAGGDDTQYF.

V gene TRBV7-2 combines with J gene TRBJ2-3; 7 positions match TRBD2. The germline V gene encodes CDR1 SGHTA and CDR2 FQGNSA. Trimming at V came to 6 bases and at J to 3 bases, leaving 9 bases not matched to a gene. This CDR3 region has 15 residues. The CDR3 region is CASSTSAGGTDTQYF. The DNA for the CDR3 is TGTGCCAGCAGTACTAGCGCTGGGGGAACAGATACGCAGTATTTT.

The V gene is TRBV5-1, the J gene TRBJ2-2, with TRBD2 matching over 9 bases. Germline lookup yields CDR1 SGHRS and CDR2 YFSETQ. The CDR3 totals 15 residues. V lost 6 bases, J lost 5 bases, and 8 bases stayed unmatched. CDR3 nucleotides: TGCGCCAGCATCCAAGCGGGGGGTAGTACCGGGGAGCTGTTTTTT. Amino acid sequence: CASIQAGGSTGELFF.

The chain joins TRBV2 to TRBJ2-7; possibly TRBD2 for D (5 bases). With 8 bases removed from V and 9 bases from J, the gap between germline ends came to 23 bases. This CDR3 spans 14 amino acids. Germline V gene lookup returns CDR1 SNHLY and CDR2 FYNNEI. The chain's CDR3 is CASSDSLAPPGQYV. CDR3 DNA sequence: TGTGCCAGCTCGGACTCCTTGGCCCCTCCGGGGCAGTACGTC.

This chain links TRBV30 with TRBJ2-2; 10 nucleotides align to TRBD2. This CDR3 comprises 14 residues. CDR1 and CDR2 (germline): GTSNPN, SVGIG (reference sequence). The CDR3 DNA follows: TGTGCTGGAGGGCTAGCGGGAGTGATCGGGGAGCTGTTTTTT. Translating gives CAGGLAGVIGELFF.

The gene calls are TRBV29-1 and TRBJ2-1, with 16 bases that match TRBD2. The CDR3 spans 17 residues. The germline gives CDR1 SQVTM, CDR2 ANQGSEA. Losses at the gene ends were 5 bases for V and 8 bases for J; bases not matched to a gene: 12. The CDR3 spells CSVLGGLGTSGRDEQFF. CDR3 in DNA: TGCAGCGTTCTCGGGGGCCTTGGGACTAGCGGGAGGGATGAGCAGTTCTTC.